The clone carrying this TCR beta chain came up once. This entry is derived from a study of cytomegalovirus exposure and HLA in healthy donors. Study background: About 85 million unique TCR sequences came from HLA-typed donors in an early release.

The CDR3 length is 15 residues. The V segment lost 6 bases and the J segment 5 bases; nucleotides outside the gene matches: 12. Germline lookup yields CDR1 MNHNS and CDR2 SASEGT. Primers included in the PCR were 60 Vbeta and 13 Jbeta primers. Some clones are missing from TCRdb's copy, which holds only in-frame ones; the method was immunoSEQ multiplex PCR. Here the sample spans roughly 120,000 clones, roughly 69% being singletons. V gene TRBV6-1 combines with J gene TRBJ1-2, with 7 bases matching TRBD1. This clonotype was sampled from a woman aged 25 to 39 in good health and CMV-seronegative. Material: PBMCs. Written as DNA, the CDR3 is TGTGCCAGCAGCTACGGGACAGCCCCTTCATATGGCTACACCTTC. Its protein product is CASSYGTAPSYGYTF.